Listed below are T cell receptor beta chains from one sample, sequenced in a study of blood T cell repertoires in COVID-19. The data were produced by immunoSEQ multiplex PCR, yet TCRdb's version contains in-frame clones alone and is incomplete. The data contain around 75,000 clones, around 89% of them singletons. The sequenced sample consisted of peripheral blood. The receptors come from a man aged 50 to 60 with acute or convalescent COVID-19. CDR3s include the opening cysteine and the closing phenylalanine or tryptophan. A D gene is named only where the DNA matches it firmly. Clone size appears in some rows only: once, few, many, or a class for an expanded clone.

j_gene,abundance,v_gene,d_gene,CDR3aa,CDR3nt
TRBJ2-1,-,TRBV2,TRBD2,CASRPASGAPEQFF,TGTGCCAGCAGACCCGCTAGCGGGGCCCCTGAGCAGTTCTTC
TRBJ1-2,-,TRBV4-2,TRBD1,CASSQSGTGGGGYGYTF,TGTGCCAGCAGCCAATCTGGGACAGGGGGCGGCGGCTATGGCTACACCTTC
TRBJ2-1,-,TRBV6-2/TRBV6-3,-,CASSYDRTNEQFF,TGTGCCAGCAGTTACGATAGAACCAATGAGCAGTTCTTC
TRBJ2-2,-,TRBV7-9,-,CASSQDSYTGELFF,TGTGCCAGCAGCCAAGACTCCTACACCGGGGAGCTGTTTTTT
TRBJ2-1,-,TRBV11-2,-,CASSGGPWNEQFF,TGTGCCAGCAGCGGCGGCCCTTGGAATGAGCAGTTCTTC
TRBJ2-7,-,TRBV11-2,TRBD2,CASSLTIGTSHPRSYEQYF,TGTGCCAGCAGCCTAACCATCGGGACTAGCCATCCCCGCTCCTACGAGCAGTACTTC
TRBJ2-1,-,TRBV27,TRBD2,CASTRGLGSAEQFF,TGTGCCAGCACCCGGGGACTAGGGTCCGCTGAGCAGTTCTTC
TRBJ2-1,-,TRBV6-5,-,CASGRTPYNEQFF,TGTGCCAGCGGGAGGACACCATACAATGAGCAGTTCTTC
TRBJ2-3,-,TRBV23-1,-,CASSQSQGLCTDTQYF,TGCGCCAGCAGTCAATCCCAGGGGCTTTGCACAGATACGCAGTATTTT
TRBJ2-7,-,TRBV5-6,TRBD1,CASSLGQGAREQYF,TGTGCCAGCAGCTTGGGACAGGGGGCACGGGAGCAGTACTTC
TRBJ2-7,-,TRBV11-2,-,CASSLRGFHEQYF,TGTGCCAGCAGCTTACGGGGGTTCCACGAGCAGTACTTC
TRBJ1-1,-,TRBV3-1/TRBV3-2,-,CASSTRTHMNTEAFF,TGTGCCAGCAGCACTCGGACACATATGAACACTGAAGCTTTCTTT
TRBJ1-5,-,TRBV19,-,CASSEGTGRPAQHF,TGTGCCAGTAGCGAGGGGACTGGACGGCCGGCCCAGCATTTT
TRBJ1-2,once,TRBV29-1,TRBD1,CSVEVQGDVYGYTF,TGCAGCGTTGAGGTGCAGGGGGACGTATATGGCTACACCTTC
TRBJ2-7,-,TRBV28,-,CASTTRLGEQYF,TGTGCCAGCACCACTCGACTGGGCGAGCAGTACTTC
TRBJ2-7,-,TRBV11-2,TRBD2,CASRPLAGEAYEQYF,TGTGCCAGCAGGCCTCTAGCGGGAGAGGCCTACGAGCAGTACTTC
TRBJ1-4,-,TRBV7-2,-,CASSLGGSRGEKLFF,TGTGCCAGCAGCTTAGGGGGATCACGGGGGGAAAAACTGTTTTTT
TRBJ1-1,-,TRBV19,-,CASSIGARRVNTEAFF,TGTGCCAGTAGTATTGGAGCCCGGAGGGTGAACACTGAAGCTTTCTTT
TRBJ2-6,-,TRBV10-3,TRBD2,CAISAFLWGGSSGANVLTF,TGTGCCATCAGTGCTTTCCTGTGGGGAGGGAGCTCTGGGGCCAACGTCCTGACTTTC
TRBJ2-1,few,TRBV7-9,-,CASSLAASTRGRNEQFF,TGTGCCAGCAGCTTAGCGGCGAGTACTAGAGGGCGCAATGAGCAGTTCTTC
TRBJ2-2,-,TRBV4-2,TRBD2,CASSQALLAANTGELFF,TGTGCCAGCAGCCAAGCCCTCCTAGCGGCGAACACCGGGGAGCTGTTTTTT
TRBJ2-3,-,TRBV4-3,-,CASSRGETTGDTQYF,TGCGCCAGCAGCCGTGGCGAGACTACGGGAGATACGCAGTATTTT
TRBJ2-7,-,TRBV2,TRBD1,CASSRDRGGEQYF,TGTGCCAGCAGCCGGGACAGGGGAGGCGAGCAGTACTTC
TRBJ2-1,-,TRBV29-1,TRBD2,CSVGASGRIEQFF,TGCAGCGTTGGGGCTAGCGGGAGGATTGAGCAGTTCTTC
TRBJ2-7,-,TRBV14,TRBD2,CASSQGLAGGYYEQYF,TGTGCCAGCAGCCAAGGATTAGCGGGAGGTTACTACGAGCAGTACTTC
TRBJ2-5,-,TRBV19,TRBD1,CASSIAGRGPGETQYF,TGTGCCAGTAGTATAGCAGGCAGGGGGCCCGGGGAGACCCAGTACTTC
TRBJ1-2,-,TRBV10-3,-,CAISEGKGVTYGYTF,TGTGCCATCAGTGAGGGAAAAGGGGTAACCTATGGCTACACCTTC
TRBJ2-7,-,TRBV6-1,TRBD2,CASSGPPGLAGGSYEQYF,TGTGCCAGCAGTGGACCCCCGGGACTAGCGGGAGGCTCCTACGAGCAGTACTTC
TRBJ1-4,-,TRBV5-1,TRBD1,CASSLGDRAGEKLFF,TGCGCCAGCAGCTTGGGGGACAGGGCAGGGGAAAAACTGTTTTTT
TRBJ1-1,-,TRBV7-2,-,CASSLALRATEAFF,TGTGCCAGCAGCTTAGCGCTGAGGGCCACTGAAGCTTTCTTT
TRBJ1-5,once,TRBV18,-,CASSPGPNSNQPQHF,TGTGCCAGCTCACCTGGCCCGAACAGCAATCAGCCCCAGCATTTT
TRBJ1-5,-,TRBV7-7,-,CASSLGGFNNQPQHF,TGTGCCAGCAGTCTAGGGGGATTTAACAATCAGCCCCAGCATTTT
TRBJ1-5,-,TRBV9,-,CASSVGVAGDQPQHF,TGTGCCAGCAGCGTAGGGGTGGCAGGGGATCAGCCCCAGCATTTT
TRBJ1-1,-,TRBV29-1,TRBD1,CSVPGQGVTEAFF,TGCAGCGTCCCGGGACAGGGAGTGACCGAAGCTTTCTTT
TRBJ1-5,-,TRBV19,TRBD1,CASSSGQGRVGNQPQHF,TGTGCCAGTAGTTCGGGACAGGGTAGGGTAGGCAATCAGCCCCAGCATTTT
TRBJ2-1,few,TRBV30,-,CAWSVGGFHEQFF,TGTGCCTGGAGTGTAGGAGGTTTTCATGAGCAGTTCTTC
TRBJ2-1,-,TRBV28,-,CASRTTLGGAGGANEQFF,TGTGCCAGCAGAACCACCCTGGGGGGGGCAGGAGGGGCCAATGAGCAGTTCTTC
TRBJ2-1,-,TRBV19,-,CASSMGLNEQFF,TGTGCCAGTAGTATGGGGCTCAATGAGCAGTTCTTC
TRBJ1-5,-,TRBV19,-,CASSRTGANQPQHF,TGTGCCAGTAGTCGGACTGGAGCCAATCAGCCCCAGCATTTT
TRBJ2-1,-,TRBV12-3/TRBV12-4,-,CASFLSSYNEQFF,TGTGCCAGCTTTCTGAGCTCCTACAATGAGCAGTTCTTC
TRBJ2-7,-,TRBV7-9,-,CASNQGQTEQYF,TGTGCCAGCAATCAGGGTCAGACCGAGCAGTACTTC
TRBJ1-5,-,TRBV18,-,CASSPTGTGQPQHF,TGTGCCAGCTCACCTACAGGAACCGGTCAGCCCCAGCATTTT
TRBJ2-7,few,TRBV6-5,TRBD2,CASSPGLGTYEQYF,TGTGCCAGCAGCCCCGGACTAGGAACCTACGAGCAGTACTTC
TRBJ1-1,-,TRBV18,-,CASSPGVGDMNTEAFF,TGTGCCAGCTCACCAGGGGTAGGGGATATGAACACTGAAGCTTTCTTT
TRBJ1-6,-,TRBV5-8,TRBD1,CASSTGQLNSPLHF,TGTGCCAGCAGCACGGGACAGCTTAATTCACCCCTCCACTTT
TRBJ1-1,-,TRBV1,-,CTSSPGPRGKTEAFF,TGCACCAGCAGCCCGGGACCCCGGGGGAAAACTGAAGCTTTCTTT
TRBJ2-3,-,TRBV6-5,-,CASTQLGFTDTQYF,TGTGCCAGCACCCAACTCGGGTTTACAGATACGCAGTATTTT
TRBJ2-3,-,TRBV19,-,CASRRRESDTQYF,TGTGCCAGTAGGCGCCGGGAGTCGGATACGCAGTATTTT
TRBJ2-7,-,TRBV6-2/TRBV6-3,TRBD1,CASSHRDRGLNYEQYF,TGTGCCAGCAGCCACCGGGACAGGGGTTTGAACTACGAGCAGTACTTC
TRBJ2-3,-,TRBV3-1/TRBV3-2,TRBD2,CASIVFGAGGPCTDTQYF,TGTGCCAGCATAGTATTCGGAGCGGGAGGGCCGTGCACAGATACGCAGTATTTT
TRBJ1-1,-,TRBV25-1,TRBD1,CASSAGTGGTEAFF,TGTGCCAGCAGTGCGGGGACAGGGGGCACTGAAGCTTTCTTT
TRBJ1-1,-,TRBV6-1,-,CASSEAQGWALAFF,TGTGCCAGCAGTGAAGCACAGGGATGGGCGTTAGCTTTCTTT
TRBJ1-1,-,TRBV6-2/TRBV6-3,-,CASSLGLSSEAFF,TGTGCCAGCAGCCTCGGACTTTCTTCTGAAGCTTTCTTT